This T cell receptor (beta chain) derives from a study of cytomegalovirus exposure and HLA in healthy donors (dated by TCRdb to 2017 to 2019). With regard to the full study: In an earlier analysis of approximately 640 of the donors, 250 to 350 Gb of sequence data and some 120 million unique TCR beta sequences from approximately 180 million T cells were reported. Approximately 310 gigabases of sequencing data and 70 million to 85 million unique TCR sequences were included in an early release covering 500 to 750 HLA-typed donors. The study combined high-throughput TCR immunosequencing, statistical association of individual TCRs with disease status, and machine learning to predict cytomegalovirus infection status. The aim of the study was to test whether cataloging public T cell receptors could identify signatures of past pathogen exposure. An earlier analysis of 500 to 750 of the donors applied high-throughput TCR beta sequencing to assess whether each TCR beta V gene segment acted as functional or pseudogenic. Class I and class II HLA loci were covered by the typing at four-digit resolution. Of the roughly 390 genotyped donors, more than 75% were placed in the genetic ancestry cluster associated with self-reported Caucasian donors. Using immunosequencing, the study profiled T cell repertoires from about 620 subjects and related those repertoires to cytomegalovirus serostatus. Besides the first cohort of roughly 640 subjects, a separate validation cohort made up of some 110 different subjects was used. Among under 450 genotyped donors of the cohort, an average of about 240,000 unique TCR beta nucleotide sequences were sequenced per donor, roughly 20% of them non-productive. Typing coverage varied by locus: about 629-630 donors for A, B, C, DRB1 and DQB1; about 520 for DQA1; approximately 570 for DPA1; about 450 for DPB1. In a later genetic analysis, genome-wide SNP genotypes for about 55% of the roughly 700 donors were used, and that subset was treated as a discovery cohort. All discovery cohort repertoires had been generated using a single sequencing platform. Donor age, sex, ethnicity and CMV serostatus were compiled alongside the repertoire data. A later analysis re-examined previously published TCR beta repertoires from more than 550 donors and added high-resolution HLA genotyping to investigate patterns of TCR occurrence. A handful of DR-DQ haplotypes were handled as single units for association and clustering because linkage in the cohort was strong. In the later analysis, no new phenotypic data were used to find candidate immune exposures; instead, reliance was placed on TCR beta sequences and their occurrence across donors. The paper as a whole reports these results and caveats: Most CMV-associated TCR beta chains appeared to be HLA-restricted in a later analysis, and the HLA associations seemed to be driven largely by CMV exposure. Some IMGT-functional V segments, including TRBV6-2 and TRBV6-3, could not be distinguished by the 87-base-pair reads and were therefore excluded. While some public TCRs were present in many individuals, most TCR sequences turned up only very rarely across donors. Linkage disequilibrium might explain the correlated functional status among segregating V segments, but an unknown experimental factor could not be ruled out. According to a later analysis, parvovirus B19, influenza, CMV and Epstein-Barr virus appeared linked to several top co-occurrence clusters. A total of 150 or so TCR beta chains were listed by the study as associated with cytomegalovirus. In a later analysis, 15,000 to 20,000 TCR beta sequences were associated with specific HLA alleles at a false discovery rate of 0.05. In a later genetic analysis, fewer N-insertions in productive TCRs were reported among donors in an Asian-associated ancestry cluster than the roughly 700-donor mean. Presence/absence analyses assumed roughly uniform sequencing depth across donors, an assumption that may not hold. For the cohort, immune exposure information was limited to CMV serostatus. The authors suggested that the approach could potentially be generalized to other disease states and immunological phenotypes. In vitro tests confirmed that three of the cytomegalovirus-associated TCR beta chains recognize cytomegalovirus antigens. In a later analysis, TCR association rates were found to vary across HLA loci, with the most associated TCRs seen for DRB1 alleles and the fewest for HLA-C alleles. This cohort had only TCR beta chains sequenced, and the lack of alpha or paired-chain data limited which features could be detected. Broadly in line with IMGT annotations, most TCR beta V segments showed up in productive rearrangements about 87% or about 30% of the time in an earlier analysis of 450 to 750 of the donors. In a later genetic analysis, a missense DCLRE1C variant was associated with V-gene and J-gene trimming of TCR beta chains, and the association was replicated in an independent cohort. A later analysis found that HLA-associated TCR beta chains were more clonally expanded and had lower generation probabilities than equally common non-associated chains. Because counts were too low, more than 15 rarely observed V segments, including chromosome 9 orphons, were left out of the earlier analysis of about 620 of the donors. Cytomegalovirus status was reported to be diagnosed by the classifier with high specificity and sensitivity in both the original and validation cohorts. A further reported finding was that TCR beta sequences accurately predicted the HLA-A and HLA-B alleles for most subjects in the first cohort. HLA typing was unavailable for some donors at each locus, so association tests used only the typed subset. Assigning TCR associations to individual alleles was difficult when HLA alleles, especially DR and DQ, strongly co-occurred. A group of highly shared sequence variants was considered likely to be a technical artifact of the sequencing pipeline.

A remark on this clone: Its antigen is still unknown.

The CDR3 goes from the cysteine to the phenylalanine over 21 residues. Kept here is only the CDR3 DNA, which spans 63 bases and is read in frame from base 1. Library preparation employed the immunoSEQ multiplex PCR assay. For the multiplex PCR, a mixture combining 60 forward primers for TCR Vbeta segments and 13 reverse primers for TCR Jbeta segments was used. The CDR3 region of rearranged TCR beta genes was amplified from genomic DNA by a multiplex PCR assay. On the Illumina HiSeq System, the amplified TCR beta libraries were sequenced as 87-base-pair reads. As for how the authors treated the data: A later analysis tallied roughly 78 million unique TCR beta chains across the 700 or so repertoires, and around 9.9 million of those chains were shared by two or more donors. A nearest-neighbor algorithm error-corrected the raw reads and collapsed the reads into unique sequences, merging closely related sequences to remove PCR and sequencing errors. V, D and J gene segments were assigned by aligning CDR3 sequences to IMGT reference sequences. For a sequence to be retained, at least a six-nucleotide match to both a V gene segment and a J gene segment was required. A rearrangement counted as productive if the CDR3 had no stop codons and remained in frame with V and J, and every other rearrangement counted as non-productive. Following IMGT convention, CDR3 was defined as the stretch from the second conserved V-encoded cysteine to the conserved J-encoded phenylalanine. In an earlier analysis of around 600 of the donors, sequences lacking an unambiguous match to a single V gene segment were excluded. In an earlier analysis of roughly 600 of the donors, a V segment was called functional when productive rearrangements were above 56.7%, and segregating when the standard deviation between donors exceeded 5%. A statistical classification framework was built for diagnosing cytomegalovirus status from the catalog of TCR beta chain sequences. A later analysis assigned V and J genes by comparing TCR nucleotide sequences with IMGT/GENE-DB human TR gene sequences. In a later analysis, CDR3 sequences and most-parsimonious VDJ recombination scenarios were assigned using the TCRdist pipeline. In a later analysis, each TCR beta chain was defined by its CDR3 amino acid sequence together with its V-gene family, and reads lacking a unique V-gene family were excluded. In a later analysis, approximately 640 highly shared, low-generation-probability nucleotide sequences were removed to address suspected cross-contamination and a sequencing artifact. For each public chain, a later analysis derived a clonal expansion index from normalized ranks of inferred template counts within each repertoire. A later analysis computed generation probabilities with a VDJ recombination model fitted to out-of-frame rearrangements, and checked the results against IGoR. A later analysis scored TCR-TCR, TCR-HLA and TCR-CMV co-occurrence with hypergeometric tests, applying a repertoire-size bias correction to TCR pairs. In a later analysis, false discovery rates were estimated by permuting HLA or CMV assignments 20 times. A later analysis grouped co-occurring TCRs with DBSCAN, adding TCRdist sequence similarity when clustering within HLA-allele-positive subsets. Repertoires with fewer than 30,000 or more than 120,000 public chains were left out of co-occurrence clustering, as were about 5 repertoires with anomalous nucleotide sharing. Entries here come from immuneACCESS through TCRdb and include only in-frame sequences with V and J called. Some clones fail to appear in such tables; in the studies checked, an unresolved V gene covers under half of the shortfall, and the cause of the remainder is unknown. Clone size and V and J calls were adopted from that table, with D and trimming inferred from the DNA. This specimen's table enumerates under 200,000 clones. The ten largest account for 6.5% of the sample.

The cohort comprised approximately 700 healthy bone marrow donors. At the time of sampling, every cohort member was nominally healthy, though immune exposures that went unrecorded were likely present. The donor tested CMV seronegative and was one of the 352 seronegative cohort members. Every donor gave a peripheral blood sample, and the peripheral blood mononuclear cells from that sample were used for TCR beta sequencing. Genomic DNA was extracted from the blood cell samples with the Qiagen DNeasy Blood Extraction Kit. The source is a man younger than 45 in good health and CMV-seronegative. The chain joins TRBV21-1 to TRBJ1-3; the DNA was not compared with TRBD1, the D call given in the table. TRBV21-1 has pseudogene status. Sequenced sample: PBMCs. The CDR3 region reads CASSFCPKGDRVRQSGNTIYF. The nucleotide sequence is given as TGTGCCAGCAGCTTCTGTCCGAAAGGGGACAGGGTCCGACAATCTGGAAACACCATATATTTT.